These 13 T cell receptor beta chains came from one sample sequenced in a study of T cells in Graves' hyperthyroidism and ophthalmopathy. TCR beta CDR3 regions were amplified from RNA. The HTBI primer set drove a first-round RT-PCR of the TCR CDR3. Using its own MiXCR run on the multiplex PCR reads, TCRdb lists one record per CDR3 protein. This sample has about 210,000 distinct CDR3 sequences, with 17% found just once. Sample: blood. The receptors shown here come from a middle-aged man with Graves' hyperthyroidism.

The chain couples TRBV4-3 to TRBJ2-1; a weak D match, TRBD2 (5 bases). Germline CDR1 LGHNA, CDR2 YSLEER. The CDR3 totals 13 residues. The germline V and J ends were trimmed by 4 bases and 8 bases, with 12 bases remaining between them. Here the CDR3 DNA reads TGCGCCAGCAGCCCCGACTATCCCGATGAGCAGTTCTTC. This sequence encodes CASSPDYPDEQFF.

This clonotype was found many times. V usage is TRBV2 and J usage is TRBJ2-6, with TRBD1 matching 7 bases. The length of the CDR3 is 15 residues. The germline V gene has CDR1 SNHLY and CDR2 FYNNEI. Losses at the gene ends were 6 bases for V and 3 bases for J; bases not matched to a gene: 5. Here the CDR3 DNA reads TGTGCCAGCAGCAAGGGGGCGGATGGGGCCAACGTCCTGACTTTC. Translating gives CASSKGADGANVLTF.

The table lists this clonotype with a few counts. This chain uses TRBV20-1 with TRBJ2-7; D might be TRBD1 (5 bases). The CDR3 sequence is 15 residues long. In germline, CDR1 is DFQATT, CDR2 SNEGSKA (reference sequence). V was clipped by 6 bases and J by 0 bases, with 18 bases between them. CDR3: CSASNAGRLSYEQYF. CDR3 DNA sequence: TGCAGTGCAAGCAACGCAGGGCGACTCTCCTACGAGCAGTACTTC.

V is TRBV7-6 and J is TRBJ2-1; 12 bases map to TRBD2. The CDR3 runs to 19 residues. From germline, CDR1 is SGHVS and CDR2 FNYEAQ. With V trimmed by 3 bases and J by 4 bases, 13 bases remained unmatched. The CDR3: CASSFSTSGRVTQYNEQFF. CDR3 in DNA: TGTGCCAGCAGCTTTTCGACTAGCGGGAGAGTAACCCAATACAATGAGCAGTTCTTC.

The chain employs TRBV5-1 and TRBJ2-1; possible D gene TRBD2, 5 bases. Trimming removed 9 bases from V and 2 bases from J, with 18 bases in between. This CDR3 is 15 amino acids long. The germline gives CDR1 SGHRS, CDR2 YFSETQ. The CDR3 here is CATSTSFNTYNEQFF. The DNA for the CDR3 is TGCGCCACCAGTACTAGTTTTAACACCTACAATGAGCAGTTCTTC.

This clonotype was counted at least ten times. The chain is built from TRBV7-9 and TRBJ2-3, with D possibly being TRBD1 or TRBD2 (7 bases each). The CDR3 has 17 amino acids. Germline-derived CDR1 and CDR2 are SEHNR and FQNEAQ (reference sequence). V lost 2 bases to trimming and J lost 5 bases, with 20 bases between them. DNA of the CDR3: TGTGCCAGCAGCTTAAGAGGCACGACAGGGAGGGGAGATACGCAGTATTTT. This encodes CASSLRGTTGRGDTQYF. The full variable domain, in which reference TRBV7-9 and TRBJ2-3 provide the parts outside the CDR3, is DTGVSQNPRHKITKRGQNVTFRCDPISEHNRLYWYRQTLGQGPEFLTYFQNEAQLEKSRLLSDRFSAERPKGSFSTLEIQRTEQGDSAMYLCASSLRGTTGRGDTQYFGPGTRLTVL.

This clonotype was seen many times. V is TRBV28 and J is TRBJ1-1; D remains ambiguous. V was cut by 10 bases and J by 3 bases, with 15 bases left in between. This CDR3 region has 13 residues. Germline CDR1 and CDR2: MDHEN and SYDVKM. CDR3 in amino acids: CAITSGGDTEAFF. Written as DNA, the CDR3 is TGTGCCATCACCTCGGGCGGTGACACTGAAGCTTTCTTT.

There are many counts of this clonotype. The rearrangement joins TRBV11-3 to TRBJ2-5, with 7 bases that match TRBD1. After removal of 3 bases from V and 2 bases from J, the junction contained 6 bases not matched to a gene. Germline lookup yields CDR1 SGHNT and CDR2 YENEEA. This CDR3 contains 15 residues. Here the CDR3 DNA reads TGTGCCAGCAGCTTCCTGGGGACAGAGCAAGAGACCCAGTACTTC. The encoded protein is CASSFLGTEQETQYF.

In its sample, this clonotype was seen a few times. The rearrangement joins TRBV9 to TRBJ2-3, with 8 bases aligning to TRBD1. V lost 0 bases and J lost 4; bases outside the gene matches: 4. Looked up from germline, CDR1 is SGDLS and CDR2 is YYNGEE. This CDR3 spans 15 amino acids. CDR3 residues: CASSVVGQGPDTQYF. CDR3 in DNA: TGTGCCAGCAGCGTAGTTGGACAGGGACCAGATACGCAGTATTTT.

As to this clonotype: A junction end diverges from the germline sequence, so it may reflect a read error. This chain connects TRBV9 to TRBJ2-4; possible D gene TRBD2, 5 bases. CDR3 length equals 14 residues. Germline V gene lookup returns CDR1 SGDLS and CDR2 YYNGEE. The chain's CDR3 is CASSVGRAKSIQYF. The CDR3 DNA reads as TGTGCCAGCAGCGTAGGGCGGGCCAAAAGCATTCAGTACTTC. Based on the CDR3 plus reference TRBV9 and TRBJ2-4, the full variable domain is DSGVTQTPKHLITATGQRVTLRCSPRSGDLSVYWYQQSLDQGLQFLIQYYNGEERAKGNILERFSAQQFPDLHSELNLSSLELGDSALYFCASSVGRAKSIQYFGAGTRLSVL.

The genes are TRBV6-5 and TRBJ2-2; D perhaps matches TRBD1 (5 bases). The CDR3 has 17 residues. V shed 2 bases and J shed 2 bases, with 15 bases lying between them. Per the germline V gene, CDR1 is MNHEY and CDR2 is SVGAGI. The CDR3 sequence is CASSYGQGSPNTGELFF. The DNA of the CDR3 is TGTGCCAGCAGTTACGGGCAGGGTTCCCCTAACACCGGGGAGCTGTTTTTT.

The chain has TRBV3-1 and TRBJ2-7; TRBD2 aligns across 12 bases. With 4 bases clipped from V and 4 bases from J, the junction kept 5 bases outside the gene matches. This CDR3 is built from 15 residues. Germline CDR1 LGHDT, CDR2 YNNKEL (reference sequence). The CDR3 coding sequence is TGTGCCAGCAGCCGCGGACTAGCGGGGTCTTACGAGCAGTACTTC. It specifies CASSRGLAGSYEQYF.

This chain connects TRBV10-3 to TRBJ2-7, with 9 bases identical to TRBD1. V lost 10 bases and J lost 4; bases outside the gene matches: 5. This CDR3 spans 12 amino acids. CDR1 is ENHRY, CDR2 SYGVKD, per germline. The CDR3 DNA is TGTGCCACGGACAGGGGCGGATACGAGCAGTACTTC. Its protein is CATDRGGYEQYF.